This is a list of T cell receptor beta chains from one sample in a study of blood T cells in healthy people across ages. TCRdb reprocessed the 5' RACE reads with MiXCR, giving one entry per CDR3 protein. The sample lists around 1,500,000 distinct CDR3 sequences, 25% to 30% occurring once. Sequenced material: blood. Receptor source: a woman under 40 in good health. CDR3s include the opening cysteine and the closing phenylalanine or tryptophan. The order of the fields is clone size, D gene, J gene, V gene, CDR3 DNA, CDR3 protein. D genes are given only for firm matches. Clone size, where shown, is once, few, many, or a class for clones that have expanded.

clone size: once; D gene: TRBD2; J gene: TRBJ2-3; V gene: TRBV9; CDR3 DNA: TGTGCCAGCAGCTCCAACGGACTAGCCGGCACAGATACGCAGTATTTT; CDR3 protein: CASSSNGLAGTDTQYF
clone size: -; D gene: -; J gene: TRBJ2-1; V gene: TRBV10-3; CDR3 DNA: TGTGTCATCAGTGAAGAGTACCAAGAGACCCAGTTCTTC; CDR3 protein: CVISEEYQETQFF
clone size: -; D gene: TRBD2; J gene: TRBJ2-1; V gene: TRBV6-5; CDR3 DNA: TGTGCCAGCAGTTCTAGCGGAGTAAATAATGAGCAGTTCTTC; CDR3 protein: CASSSSGVNNEQFF
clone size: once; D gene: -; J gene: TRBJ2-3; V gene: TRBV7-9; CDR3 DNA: TGTGCCAGCAGCTGGGAAGGGCATACGCAGTATTTT; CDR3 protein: CASSWEGHTQYF
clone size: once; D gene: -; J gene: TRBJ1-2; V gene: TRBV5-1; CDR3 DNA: TGCGCCAGCAGCTGGGAGGCAGGGCTGTATGGCTACACCTTC; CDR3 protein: CASSWEAGLYGYTF
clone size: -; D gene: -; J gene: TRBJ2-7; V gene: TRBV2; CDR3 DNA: TGTGCCAGCAGTGATTCAGGGAGAGGCTACGTGCAGTACTTC; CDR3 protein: CASSDSGRGYVQYF
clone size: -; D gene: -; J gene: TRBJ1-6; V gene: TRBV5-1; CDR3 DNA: TGCGCCAGCAGCTTGGGTCTGGAGATTTCACCCCTCCACTTT; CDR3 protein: CASSLGLEISPLHF
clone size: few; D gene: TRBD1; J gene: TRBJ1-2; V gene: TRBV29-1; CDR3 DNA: TGCAGCGTTGTATCAGGGGGTATCGGCTACACCTTC; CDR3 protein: CSVVSGGIGYTF
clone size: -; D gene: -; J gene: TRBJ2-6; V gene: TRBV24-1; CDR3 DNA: TGTGCAACCGGGCGTACGGGGGCCAACGTCCTGACTTTC; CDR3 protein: CATGRTGANVLTF
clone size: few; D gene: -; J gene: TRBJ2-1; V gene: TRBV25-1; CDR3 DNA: TGTGCCAGCAGTGTCATGTTTGAGCAGTTCTTC; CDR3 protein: CASSVMFEQFF
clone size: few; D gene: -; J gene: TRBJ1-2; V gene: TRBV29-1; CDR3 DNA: TGCAGCGTTCCCGAAAGGGGGAGAGGCGGCAACTATGGCTACACCTTC; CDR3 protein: CSVPERGRGGNYGYTF
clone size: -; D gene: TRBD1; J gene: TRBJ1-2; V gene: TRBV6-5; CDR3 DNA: TGTGCCAGCAGTTACTCCACCGGGACAGGAGGCGTGGTCACCTTC; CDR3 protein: CASSYSTGTGGVVTF
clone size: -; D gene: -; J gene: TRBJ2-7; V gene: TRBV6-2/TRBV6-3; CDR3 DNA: TGTGCCAGCAGAGCCCACGGGGCGGACGAGCAGTACTTC; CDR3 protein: CASRAHGADEQYF
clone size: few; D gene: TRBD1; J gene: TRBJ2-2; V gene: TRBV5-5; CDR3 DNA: TGTGCCAGCAGCTTGGTCGGGACAGAGGGGGCCGGGGAGCTGTTTTTT; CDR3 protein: CASSLVGTEGAGELFF
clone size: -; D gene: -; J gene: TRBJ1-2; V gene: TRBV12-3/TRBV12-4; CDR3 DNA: TGTGCCAGCAGTCGGGGGGGCGCGGGCTATGGCTACACCTTC; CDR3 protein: CASSRGGAGYGYTF
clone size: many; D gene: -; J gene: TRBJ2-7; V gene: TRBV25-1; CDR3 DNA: TGTGCCAGCAGTGAGGGCAGGGGCACCTACGAGCAGTACTTC; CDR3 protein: CASSEGRGTYEQYF
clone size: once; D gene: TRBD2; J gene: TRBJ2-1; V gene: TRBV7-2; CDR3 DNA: TGTGCCAGCAGCTTAGCGCTTATGGCGGGGGGAGACAATGAGCAGTTCTTC; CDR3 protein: CASSLALMAGGDNEQFF
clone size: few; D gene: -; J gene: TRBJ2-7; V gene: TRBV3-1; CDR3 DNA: TGTGCCAGCAGCCATCAGACCGGGATCTCCTACGAGCAGTACTTC; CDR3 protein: CASSHQTGISYEQYF
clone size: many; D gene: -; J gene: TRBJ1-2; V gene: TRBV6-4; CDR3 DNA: TGTGCCAGCAGTGACTCGTATACGGGTGGTCATGGCTACACCTTC; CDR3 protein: CASSDSYTGGHGYTF
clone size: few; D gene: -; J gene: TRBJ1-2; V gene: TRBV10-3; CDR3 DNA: TGTGCCATCAGTGCCGCAGGGACGGGCTATGGCTACACCTTC; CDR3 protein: CAISAAGTGYGYTF
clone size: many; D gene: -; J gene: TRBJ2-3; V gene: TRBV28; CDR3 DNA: TGTGCCAGCAGTTTATGGACGGGTCCTTCCACAGATACGCAGTATTTT; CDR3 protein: CASSLWTGPSTDTQYF
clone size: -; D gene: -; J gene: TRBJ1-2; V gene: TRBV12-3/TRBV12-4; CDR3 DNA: TGTGCCAGCAGTTCAAGGGCAACAAGTGGCTACATCTTC; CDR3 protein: CASSSRATSGYIF
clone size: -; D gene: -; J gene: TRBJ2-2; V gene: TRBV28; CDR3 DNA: TGTACCAGCAGTACCCCGGGCGGGGGCTTCACCGGGGAGCTGTTTTTT; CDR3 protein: CTSSTPGGGFTGELFF
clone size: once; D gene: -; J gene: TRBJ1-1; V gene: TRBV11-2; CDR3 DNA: TGTGCCAGCAGCTTAGACAGCACTGGAGCTTTCTTT; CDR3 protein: CASSLDSTGAFF
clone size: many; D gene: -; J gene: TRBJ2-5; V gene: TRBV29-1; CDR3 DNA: TGCAGCGCCCACAGGTACCAAGAGACCCAGTACTTC; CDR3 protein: CSAHRYQETQYF
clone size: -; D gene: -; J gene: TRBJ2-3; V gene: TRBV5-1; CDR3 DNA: TGCGCCAGCAGCTTTTGGGCAGATACGCAGTATTTT; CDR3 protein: CASSFWADTQYF
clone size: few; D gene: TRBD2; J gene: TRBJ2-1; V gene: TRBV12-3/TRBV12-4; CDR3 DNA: TGTGCCAGCAGTTTAGCGATTGGGGCGGGAGGCAACTACAATGAGCAGTTCTTC; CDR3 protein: CASSLAIGAGGNYNEQFF
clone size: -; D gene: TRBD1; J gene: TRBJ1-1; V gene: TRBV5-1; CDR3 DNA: TGCGCCAGCAGCTTAACAGGGGGCGGAACCAGCAACACTGAAGCTTTCTTT; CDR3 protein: CASSLTGGGTSNTEAFF
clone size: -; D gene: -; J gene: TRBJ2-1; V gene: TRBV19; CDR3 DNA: TGTGCCAGTAGTATCGCTGCGGTTAGCTCCTACAATGAGCAGTTCTTC; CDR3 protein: CASSIAAVSSYNEQFF
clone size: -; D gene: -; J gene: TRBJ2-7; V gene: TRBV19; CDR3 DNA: TGTGCCAGTAGTATGGGGGAAGGAGAGACCCGGTACTTC; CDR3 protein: CASSMGEGETRYF
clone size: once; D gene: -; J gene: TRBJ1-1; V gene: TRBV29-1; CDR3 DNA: TGCAGCGTTGAACCTGACCTGATCATGAACACTGAAGCTTTCTTT; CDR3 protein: CSVEPDLIMNTEAFF
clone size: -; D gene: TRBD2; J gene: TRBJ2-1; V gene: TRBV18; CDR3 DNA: TGTGCCAGCTCACGCCGCAAACAGGGACTAGCGGGGGATTACAATGAGCAGTTCTTC; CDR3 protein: CASSRRKQGLAGDYNEQFF
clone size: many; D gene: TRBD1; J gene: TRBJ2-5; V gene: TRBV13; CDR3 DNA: TGTGCCAGCAGCCAACGGACAGGGAAGGAAGAGACCCAGTACTTC; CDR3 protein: CASSQRTGKEETQYF
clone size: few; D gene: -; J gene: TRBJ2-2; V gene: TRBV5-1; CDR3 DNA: TGCGCCAGCAGAGGCCCGGAGACCGGGGAGCTGTTTTTT; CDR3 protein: CASRGPETGELFF
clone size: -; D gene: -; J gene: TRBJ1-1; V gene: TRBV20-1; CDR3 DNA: TGCAGTGCTAGAGATCACACAGTTGGAACACTTGAAGCTTTCTTT; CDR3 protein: CSARDHTVGTLEAFF
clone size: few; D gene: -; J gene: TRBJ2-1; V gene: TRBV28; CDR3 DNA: TGTGCCAGCAGCCCGCATCAGGGGGGATATAATGAGCAGTTCTTC; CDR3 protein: CASSPHQGGYNEQFF
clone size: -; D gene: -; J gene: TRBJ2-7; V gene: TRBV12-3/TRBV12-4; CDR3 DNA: TGTGCCAGCAGTTTTCGGAAGCCGGGGGGCTCCTACAATGAGCAGTACTTC; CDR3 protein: CASSFRKPGGSYNEQYF